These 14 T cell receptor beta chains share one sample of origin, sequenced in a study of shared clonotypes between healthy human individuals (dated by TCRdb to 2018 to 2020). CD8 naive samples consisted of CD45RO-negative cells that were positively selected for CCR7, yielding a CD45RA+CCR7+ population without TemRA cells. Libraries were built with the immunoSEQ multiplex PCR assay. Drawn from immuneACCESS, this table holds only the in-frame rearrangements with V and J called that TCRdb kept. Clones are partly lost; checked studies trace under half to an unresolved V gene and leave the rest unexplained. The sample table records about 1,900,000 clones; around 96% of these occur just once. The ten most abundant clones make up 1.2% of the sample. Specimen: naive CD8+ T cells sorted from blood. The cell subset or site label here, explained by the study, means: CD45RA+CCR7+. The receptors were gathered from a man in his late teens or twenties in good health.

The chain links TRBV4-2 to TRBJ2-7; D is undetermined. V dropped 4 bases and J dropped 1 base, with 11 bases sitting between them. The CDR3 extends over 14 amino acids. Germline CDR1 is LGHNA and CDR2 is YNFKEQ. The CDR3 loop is CASSLDGESYEQYF. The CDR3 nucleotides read TGTGCCAGCAGCCTCGACGGAGAGTCCTACGAGCAGTACTTC.

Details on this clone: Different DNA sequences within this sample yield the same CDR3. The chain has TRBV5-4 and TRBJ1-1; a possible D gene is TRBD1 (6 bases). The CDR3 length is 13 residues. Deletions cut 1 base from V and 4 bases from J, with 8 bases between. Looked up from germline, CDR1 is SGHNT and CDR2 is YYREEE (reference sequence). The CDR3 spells CASSLKGGTEAFF. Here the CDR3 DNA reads TGTGCCAGCAGCTTGAAAGGGGGCACTGAAGCTTTCTTT.

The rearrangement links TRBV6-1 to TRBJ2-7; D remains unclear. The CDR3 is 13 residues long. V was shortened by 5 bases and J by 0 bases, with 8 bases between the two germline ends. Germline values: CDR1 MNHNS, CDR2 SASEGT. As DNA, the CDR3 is TGTGCCAGCAGTTCTCTGCACTCCTACGAGCAGTACTTC. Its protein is CASSSLHSYEQYF.

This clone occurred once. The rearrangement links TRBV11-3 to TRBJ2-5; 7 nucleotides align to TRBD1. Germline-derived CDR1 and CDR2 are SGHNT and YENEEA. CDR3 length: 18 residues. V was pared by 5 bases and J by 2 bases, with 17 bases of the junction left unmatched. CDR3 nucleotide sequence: TGTGCCAGCAGCCGACGACAGGGTGCGACCGATCTACAAGAGACCCAGTACTTC. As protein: CASSRRQGATDLQETQYF. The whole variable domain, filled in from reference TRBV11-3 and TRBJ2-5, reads EAGVVQSPRYKIIEKKQPVAFWCNPISGHNTLYWYLQNLGQGPELLIRYENEEAVDDSQLPKDRFSAERLKGVDSTLKIQPAELGDSAVYLCASSRRQGATDLQETQYFGPGTRLLVL.

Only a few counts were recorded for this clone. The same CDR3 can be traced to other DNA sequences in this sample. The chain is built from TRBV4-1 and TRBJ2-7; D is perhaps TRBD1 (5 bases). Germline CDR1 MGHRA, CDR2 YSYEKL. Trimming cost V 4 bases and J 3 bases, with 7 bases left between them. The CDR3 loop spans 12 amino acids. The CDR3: CASSPQGYEQYF. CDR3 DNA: TGCGCCAGCAGCCCCCAGGGCTACGAGCAGTACTTC.

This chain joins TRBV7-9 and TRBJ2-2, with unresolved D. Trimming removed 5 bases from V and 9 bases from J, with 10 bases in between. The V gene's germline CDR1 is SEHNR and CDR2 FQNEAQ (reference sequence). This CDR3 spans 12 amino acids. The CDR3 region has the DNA TGTGCCAGCAGCCCTGCTGTGAGGGAGCTGTTTTTT. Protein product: CASSPAVRELFF. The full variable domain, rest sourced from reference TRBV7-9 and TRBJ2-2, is DTGVSQNPRHKITKRGQNVTFRCDPISEHNRLYWYRQTLGQGPEFLTYFQNEAQLEKSRLLSDRFSAERPKGSFSTLEIQRTEQGDSAMYLCASSPAVRELFFGEGSRLTVL.

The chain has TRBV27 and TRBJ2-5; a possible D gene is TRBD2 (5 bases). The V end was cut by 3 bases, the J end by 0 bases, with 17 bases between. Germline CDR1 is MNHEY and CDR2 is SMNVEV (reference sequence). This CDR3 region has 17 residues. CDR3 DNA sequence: TGTGCCAGCAGTTTGACGGGGATCCCGGCAGACCAAGAGACCCAGTACTTC. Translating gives CASSLTGIPADQETQYF.

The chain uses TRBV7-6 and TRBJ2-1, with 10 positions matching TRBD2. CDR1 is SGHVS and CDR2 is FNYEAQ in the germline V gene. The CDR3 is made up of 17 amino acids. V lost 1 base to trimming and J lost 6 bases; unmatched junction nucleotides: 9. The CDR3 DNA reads TGTGCCAGCAGCTTAGGGTCGAGAACTAGCGGGGTCAATGAGCAGTTCTTC. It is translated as CASSLGSRTSGVNEQFF.

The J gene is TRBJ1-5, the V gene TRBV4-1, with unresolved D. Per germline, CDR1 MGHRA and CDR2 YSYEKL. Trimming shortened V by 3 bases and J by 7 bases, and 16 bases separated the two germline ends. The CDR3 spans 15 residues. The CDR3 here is CASSQLDGFGQPQHF. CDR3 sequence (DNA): TGCGCCAGCAGCCAGCTCGATGGGTTTGGACAGCCCCAGCATTTT.

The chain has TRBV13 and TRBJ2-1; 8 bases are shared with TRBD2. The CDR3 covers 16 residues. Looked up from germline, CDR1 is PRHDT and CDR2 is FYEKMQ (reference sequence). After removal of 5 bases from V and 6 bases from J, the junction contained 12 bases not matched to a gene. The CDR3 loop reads CASSQEGGGPGNEQFF. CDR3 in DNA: TGTGCCAGCAGCCAGGAGGGCGGGGGGCCGGGCAATGAGCAGTTCTTC.

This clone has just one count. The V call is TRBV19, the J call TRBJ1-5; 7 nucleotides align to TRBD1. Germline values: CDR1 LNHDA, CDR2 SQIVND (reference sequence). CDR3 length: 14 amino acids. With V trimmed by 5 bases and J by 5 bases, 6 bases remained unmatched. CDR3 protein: CASSVDRDYQPQHF. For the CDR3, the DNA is TGTGCCAGTAGTGTCGACAGGGACTATCAGCCCCAGCATTTT.

CDR3 bases: TGTGCCAGCAGCCAAGGAGGCCTGATTAATTCACCCCTCCACTTT. This translates into CASSQGGLINSPLHF. The rearrangement links TRBV4-2 to TRBJ1-6; D remains ambiguous. The CDR3 is 15 residues long. Trimming shortened V by 1 base and J by 6 bases, and 10 bases separated the two germline ends. Germline V gives CDR1 LGHNA, CDR2 YNFKEQ.

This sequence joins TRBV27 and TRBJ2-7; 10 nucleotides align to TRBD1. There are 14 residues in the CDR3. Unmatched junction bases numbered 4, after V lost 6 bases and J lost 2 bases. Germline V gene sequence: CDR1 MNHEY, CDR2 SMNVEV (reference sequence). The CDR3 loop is CASRMTGGAYEQYF. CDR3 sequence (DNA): TGTGCCAGCAGGATGACAGGGGGCGCCTACGAGCAGTACTTC.

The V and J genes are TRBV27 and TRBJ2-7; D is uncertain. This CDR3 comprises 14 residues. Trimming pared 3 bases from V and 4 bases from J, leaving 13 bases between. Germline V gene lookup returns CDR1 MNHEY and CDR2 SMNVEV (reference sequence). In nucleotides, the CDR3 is TGTGCCAGCAGTTTCGTAGGGCCAGATTACGAGCAGTACTTC. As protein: CASSFVGPDYEQYF.